This section outlines one TCR beta chain sequence together with its context. Its specificity is unknown. The entry originates in a study of CD8+ T cells in alopecia areata. cDNA prepared by RNA extraction and subsequent reverse transcription served as the template for sequencing. Assay used: immunoSEQ multiplex PCR; TCRdb lists only in-frame clones, some missing. The data contain 110,000 to 150,000 clones, 45% to 60% of them singletons. Study-level results: Scalp samples also contribute reads from the resident alphabeta T cells found in normal skin. Lesional tissue from the scalp (especially in alopecia totalis/universalis) showed higher clonality than normal scalp.

The CDR3 runs to 14 residues. The germline CDR1 and CDR2 sequences are SGHRS and YFSETQ. The V and J ends lost 1 base and 3 bases, in that order; junction bases with no gene match: 1. This material consisted of CD4+ T cells sorted from blood, taken at week 0. The chain is built from TRBV5-1 and TRBJ2-1; TRBD2 matches 7 bases. The sequence derives from a human donor with alopecia areata. The CDR3 region has the DNA TGCGCCAGCAGCTTGACGGGAGGCTACAATGAGCAGTTCTTC. Translation gives CASSLTGGYNEQFF.